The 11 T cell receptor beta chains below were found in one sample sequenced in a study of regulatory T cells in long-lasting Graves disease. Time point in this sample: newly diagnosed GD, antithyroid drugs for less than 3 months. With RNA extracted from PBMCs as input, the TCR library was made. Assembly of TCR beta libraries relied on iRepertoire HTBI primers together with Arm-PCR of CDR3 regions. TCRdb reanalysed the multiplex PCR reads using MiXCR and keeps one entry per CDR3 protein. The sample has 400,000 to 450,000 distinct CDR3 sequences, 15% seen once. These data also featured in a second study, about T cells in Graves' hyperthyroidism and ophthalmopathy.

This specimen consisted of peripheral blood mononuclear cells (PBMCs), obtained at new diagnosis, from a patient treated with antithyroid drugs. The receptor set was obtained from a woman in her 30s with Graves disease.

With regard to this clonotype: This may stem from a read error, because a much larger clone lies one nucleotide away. Here the CDR3 reads CASSFRGSGDNEQFF. The CDR3 DNA follows: TGTGCCAGCAGCTTTAGGGGTAGCGGGGACAATGAGCAGTTCTTC. V gene TRBV13 combines with J gene TRBJ2-1; 8 bases line up with TRBD2. V was clipped by 3 bases and J by 5 bases; unmatched bases: 6. In germline, CDR1 is PRHDT, CDR2 FYEKMQ (reference sequence). The CDR3 contains 15 residues.

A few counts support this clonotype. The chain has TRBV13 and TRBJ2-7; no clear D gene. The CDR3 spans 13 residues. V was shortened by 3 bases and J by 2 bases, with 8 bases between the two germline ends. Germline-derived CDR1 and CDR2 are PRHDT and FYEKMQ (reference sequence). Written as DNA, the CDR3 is TGTGCCAGCAGCTTGCCAGCTACCTACGAGCAGTACTTC. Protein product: CASSLPATYEQYF. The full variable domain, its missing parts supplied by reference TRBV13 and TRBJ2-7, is AAGVIQSPRHLIKEKRETATLKCYPIPRHDTVYWYQQGPGQDPQFLISFYEKMQSDKGSIPDRFSAQQFSDYHSELNMSSLELGDSALYFCASSLPATYEQYFGPGTRLTVT.

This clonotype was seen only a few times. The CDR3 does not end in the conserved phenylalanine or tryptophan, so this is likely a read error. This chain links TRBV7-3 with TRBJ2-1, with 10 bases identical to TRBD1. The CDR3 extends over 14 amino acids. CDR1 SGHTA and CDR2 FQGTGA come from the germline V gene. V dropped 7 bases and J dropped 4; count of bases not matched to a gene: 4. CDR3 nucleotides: TGTGCCAGCAAACAGGGACAGGGGTACAATGAGCAGTTCCTC. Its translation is CASKQGQGYNEQFL.

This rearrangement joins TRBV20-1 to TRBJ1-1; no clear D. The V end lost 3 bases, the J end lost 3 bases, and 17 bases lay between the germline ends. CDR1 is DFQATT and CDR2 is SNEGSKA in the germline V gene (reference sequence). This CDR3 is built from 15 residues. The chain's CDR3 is CSARAVMGLHTEAFF. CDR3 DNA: TGCAGTGCTAGGGCCGTGATGGGCCTTCACACTGAAGCTTTCTTT.

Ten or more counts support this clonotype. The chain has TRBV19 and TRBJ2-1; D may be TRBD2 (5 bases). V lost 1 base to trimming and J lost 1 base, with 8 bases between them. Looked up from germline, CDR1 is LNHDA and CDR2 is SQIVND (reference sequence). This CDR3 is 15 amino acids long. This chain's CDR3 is CASSIAGYSYNEQFF. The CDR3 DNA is TGTGCCAGTAGTATAGCGGGATATTCCTACAATGAGCAGTTCTTC.

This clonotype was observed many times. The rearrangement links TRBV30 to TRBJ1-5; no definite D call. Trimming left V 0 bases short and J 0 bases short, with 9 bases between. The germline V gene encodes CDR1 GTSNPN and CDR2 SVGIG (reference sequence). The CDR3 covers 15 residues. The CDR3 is CAWSVAGLSNQPQHF. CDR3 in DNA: TGTGCCTGGAGTGTAGCAGGCCTTAGCAATCAGCCCCAGCATTTT. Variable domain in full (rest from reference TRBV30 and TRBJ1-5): SQTIHQWPATLVQPVGSPLSLECTVEGTSNPNLYWYRQAAGRGLQLLFYSVGIGQISSEVPQNLSASRPQDRQFILSSKKLLLSDSGFYLCAWSVAGLSNQPQHFGDGTRLSIL.

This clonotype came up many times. The chain's CDR3 is CASTRTGGDEKLFF. The CDR3 DNA is TGTGCCAGCACTAGGACAGGGGGCGATGAAAAACTGTTTTTT. The chain recombines TRBV2 with TRBJ1-4; 11 nucleotides match TRBD1. Germline CDR1 is SNHLY and CDR2 is FYNNEI. CDR3 length: 14 residues. V lost 7 bases to trimming and J lost 6 bases; unmatched junction nucleotides: 4.

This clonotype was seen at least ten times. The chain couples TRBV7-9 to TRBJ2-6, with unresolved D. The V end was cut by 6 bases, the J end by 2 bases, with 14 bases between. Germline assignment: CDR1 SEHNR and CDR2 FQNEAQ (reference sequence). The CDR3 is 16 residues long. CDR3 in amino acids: CASRTGSGAGANVLTF. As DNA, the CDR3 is TGTGCCAGCAGGACCGGGTCTGGAGCTGGGGCCAACGTCCTGACTTTC.

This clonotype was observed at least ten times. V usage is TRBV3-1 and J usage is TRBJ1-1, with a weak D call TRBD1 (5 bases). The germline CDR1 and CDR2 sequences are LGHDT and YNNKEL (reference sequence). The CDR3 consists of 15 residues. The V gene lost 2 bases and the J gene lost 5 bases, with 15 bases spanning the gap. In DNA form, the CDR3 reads TGTGCCAGCAGCCAACCACTCCGGGGGGGAACTGAAGCTTTCTTT. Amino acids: CASSQPLRGGTEAFF.

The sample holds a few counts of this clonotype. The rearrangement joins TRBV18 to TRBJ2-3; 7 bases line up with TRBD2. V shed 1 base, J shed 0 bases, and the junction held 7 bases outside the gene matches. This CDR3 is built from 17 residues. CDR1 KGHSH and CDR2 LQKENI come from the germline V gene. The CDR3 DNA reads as TGTGCCAGCTCACCACGGGCTAGCGGAGCGAGCACAGATACGCAGTATTTT. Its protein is CASSPRASGASTDTQYF.

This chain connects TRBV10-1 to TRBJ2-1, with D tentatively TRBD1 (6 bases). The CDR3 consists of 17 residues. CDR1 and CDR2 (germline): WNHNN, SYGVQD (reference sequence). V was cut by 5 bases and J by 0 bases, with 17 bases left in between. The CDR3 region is CASSNYRVGSSYNEQFF. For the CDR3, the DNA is TGCGCCAGCAGTAACTACAGGGTTGGAAGCTCCTACAATGAGCAGTTCTTC.